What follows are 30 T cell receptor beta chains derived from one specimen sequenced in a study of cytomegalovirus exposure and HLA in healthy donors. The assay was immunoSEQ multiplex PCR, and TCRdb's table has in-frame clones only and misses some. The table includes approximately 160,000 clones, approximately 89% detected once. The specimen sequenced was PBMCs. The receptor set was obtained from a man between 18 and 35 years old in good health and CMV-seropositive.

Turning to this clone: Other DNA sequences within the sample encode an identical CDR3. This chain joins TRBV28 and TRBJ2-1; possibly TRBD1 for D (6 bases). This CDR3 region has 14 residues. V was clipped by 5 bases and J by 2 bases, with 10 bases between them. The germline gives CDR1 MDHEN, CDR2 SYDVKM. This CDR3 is CASSLTGTYNEQFF. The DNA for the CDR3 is TGTGCCAGCAGTCTCACAGGGACCTACAATGAGCAGTTCTTC. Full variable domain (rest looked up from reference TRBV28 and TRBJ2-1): DVKVTQSSRYLVKRTGEKVFLECVQDMDHENMFWYRQDPGLGLRLIYFSYDVKMKEKGDIPEGYSVSREKKERFSLILESASTNQTSMYLCASSLTGTYNEQFFGPGTRLTVL.

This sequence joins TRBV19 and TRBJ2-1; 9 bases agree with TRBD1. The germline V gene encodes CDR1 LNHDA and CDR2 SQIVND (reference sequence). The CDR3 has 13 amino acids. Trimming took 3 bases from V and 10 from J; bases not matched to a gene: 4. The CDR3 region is CASSIVGQGEQFF. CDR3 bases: TGTGCCAGTAGTATCGTTGGACAGGGGGAGCAGTTCTTC.

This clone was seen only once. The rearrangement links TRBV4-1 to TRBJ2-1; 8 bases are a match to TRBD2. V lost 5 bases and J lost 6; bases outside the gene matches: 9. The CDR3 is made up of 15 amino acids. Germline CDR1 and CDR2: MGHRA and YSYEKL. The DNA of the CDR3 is TGCGCCAGCAGCAATAGCGGGGCGGGCCCCAATGAGCAGTTCTTC. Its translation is CASSNSGAGPNEQFF.

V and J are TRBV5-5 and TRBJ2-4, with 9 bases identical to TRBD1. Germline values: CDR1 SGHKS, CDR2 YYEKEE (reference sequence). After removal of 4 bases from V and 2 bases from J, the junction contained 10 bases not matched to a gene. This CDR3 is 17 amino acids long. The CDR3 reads CASSGGYGTGPKNIQYF. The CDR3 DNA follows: TGTGCCAGCAGCGGAGGTTATGGGACAGGGCCCAAAAACATTCAGTACTTC.

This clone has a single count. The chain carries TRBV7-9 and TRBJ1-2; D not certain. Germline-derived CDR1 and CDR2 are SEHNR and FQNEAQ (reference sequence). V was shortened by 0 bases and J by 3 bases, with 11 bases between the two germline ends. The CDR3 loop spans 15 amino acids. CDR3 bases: TGTGCCAGCAGCTTAGCGCGCGGTCCCCACTATGGCTACACCTTC. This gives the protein CASSLARGPHYGYTF.

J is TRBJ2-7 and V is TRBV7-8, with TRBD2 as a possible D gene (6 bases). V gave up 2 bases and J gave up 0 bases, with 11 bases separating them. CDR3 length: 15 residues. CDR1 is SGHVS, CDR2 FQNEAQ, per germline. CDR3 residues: CASSLRGGTSYEQYF. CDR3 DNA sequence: TGTGCCAGCAGCTTAAGGGGCGGGACCTCCTACGAGCAGTACTTC.

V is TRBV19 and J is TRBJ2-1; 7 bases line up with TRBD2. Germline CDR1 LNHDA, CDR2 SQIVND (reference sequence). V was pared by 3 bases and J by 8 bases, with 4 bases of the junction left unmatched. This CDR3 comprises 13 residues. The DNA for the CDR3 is TGTGCCAGTAGTATGGGGGGAGGGGATGAGCAGTTCTTC. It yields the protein CASSMGGGDEQFF.

CDR3 sequence: CASSSLPRGPLKSRANTEAFF. CDR3 coding DNA: TGTGCCAGCAGCTCTCTCCCCAGGGGGCCGCTGAAATCGAGGGCGAACACTGAAGCTTTCTTT. V usage is TRBV13 and J usage is TRBJ1-1; 8 nucleotides match TRBD1. The germline gives CDR1 PRHDT, CDR2 FYEKMQ (reference sequence). V lost 4 bases and J lost 1; bases outside the gene matches: 23. This CDR3 is built from 21 residues.

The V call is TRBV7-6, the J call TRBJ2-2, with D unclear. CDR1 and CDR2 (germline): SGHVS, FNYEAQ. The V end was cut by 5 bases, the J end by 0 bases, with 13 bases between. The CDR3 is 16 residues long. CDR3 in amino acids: CASSHWARANTGELFF. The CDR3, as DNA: TGTGCCAGCAGCCACTGGGCCCGAGCGAACACCGGGGAGCTGTTTTTT.

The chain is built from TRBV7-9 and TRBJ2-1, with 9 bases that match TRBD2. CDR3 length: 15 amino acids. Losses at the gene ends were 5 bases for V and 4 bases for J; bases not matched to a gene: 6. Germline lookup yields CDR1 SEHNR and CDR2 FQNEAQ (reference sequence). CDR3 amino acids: CASSLGAGGYNEQFF. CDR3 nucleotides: TGTGCCAGCAGCCTCGGCGCGGGAGGGTACAATGAGCAGTTCTTC.

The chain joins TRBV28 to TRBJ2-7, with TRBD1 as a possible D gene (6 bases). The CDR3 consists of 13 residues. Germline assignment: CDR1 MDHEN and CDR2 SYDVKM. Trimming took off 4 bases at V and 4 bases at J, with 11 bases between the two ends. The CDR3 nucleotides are TGTGCCAGCAGTTCGGGACAAGATTACGAGCAGTACTTC. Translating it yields CASSSGQDYEQYF. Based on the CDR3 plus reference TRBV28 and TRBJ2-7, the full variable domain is DVKVTQSSRYLVKRTGEKVFLECVQDMDHENMFWYRQDPGLGLRLIYFSYDVKMKEKGDIPEGYSVSREKKERFSLILESASTNQTSMYLCASSSGQDYEQYFGPGTRLTVT.

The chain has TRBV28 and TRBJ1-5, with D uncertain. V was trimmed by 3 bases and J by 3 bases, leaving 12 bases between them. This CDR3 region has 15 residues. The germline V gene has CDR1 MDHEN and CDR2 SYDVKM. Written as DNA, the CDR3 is TGTGCCAGCAGTTTTTTGTCCACAGACAATCAGCCCCAGCATTTT. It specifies CASSFLSTDNQPQHF.

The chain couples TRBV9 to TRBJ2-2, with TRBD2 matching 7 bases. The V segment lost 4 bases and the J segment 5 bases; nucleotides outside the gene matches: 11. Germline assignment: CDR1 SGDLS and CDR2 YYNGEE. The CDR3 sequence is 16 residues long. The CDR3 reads CASSRRDYPPTGELFF. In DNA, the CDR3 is TGTGCCAGCAGCAGAAGGGACTATCCCCCTACCGGGGAGCTGTTTTTT.

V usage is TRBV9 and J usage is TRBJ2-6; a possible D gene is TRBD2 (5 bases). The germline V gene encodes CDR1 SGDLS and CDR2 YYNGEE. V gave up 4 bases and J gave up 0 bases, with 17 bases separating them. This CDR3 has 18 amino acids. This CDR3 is CASSPGGRGSSGANVLTF. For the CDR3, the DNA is TGTGCCAGCAGCCCGGGCGGTCGAGGGAGCTCTGGGGCCAACGTCCTGACTTTC.

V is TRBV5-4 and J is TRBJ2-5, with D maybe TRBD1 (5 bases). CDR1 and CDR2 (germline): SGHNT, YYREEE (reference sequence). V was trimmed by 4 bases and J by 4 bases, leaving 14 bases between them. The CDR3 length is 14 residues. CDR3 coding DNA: TGTGCCAGCAGCCCCGGTGGGGCCCGAGAGACCCAGTACTTC. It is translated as CASSPGGARETQYF.

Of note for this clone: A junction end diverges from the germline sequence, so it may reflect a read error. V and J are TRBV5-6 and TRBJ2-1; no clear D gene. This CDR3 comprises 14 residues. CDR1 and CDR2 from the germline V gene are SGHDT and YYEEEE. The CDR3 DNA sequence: TGTGCCAGCACCTTGAGCCTTTCCTACAATGAGCAGTTCTTC. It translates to CASTLSLSYNEQFF.

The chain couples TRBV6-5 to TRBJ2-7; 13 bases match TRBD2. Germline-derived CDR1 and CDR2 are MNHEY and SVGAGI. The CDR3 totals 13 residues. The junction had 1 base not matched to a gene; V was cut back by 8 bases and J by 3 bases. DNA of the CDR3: TGTGCCAGCCGGACTAGCGGGAGCTACGAGCAGTACTTC. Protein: CASRTSGSYEQYF.

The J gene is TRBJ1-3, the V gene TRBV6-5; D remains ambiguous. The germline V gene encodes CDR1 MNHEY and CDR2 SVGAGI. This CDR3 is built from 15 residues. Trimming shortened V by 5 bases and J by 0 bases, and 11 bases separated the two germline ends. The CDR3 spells CASSTTRYSGNTIYF. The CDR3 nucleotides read TGTGCCAGCAGTACCACTAGATACTCTGGAAACACCATATATTTT.

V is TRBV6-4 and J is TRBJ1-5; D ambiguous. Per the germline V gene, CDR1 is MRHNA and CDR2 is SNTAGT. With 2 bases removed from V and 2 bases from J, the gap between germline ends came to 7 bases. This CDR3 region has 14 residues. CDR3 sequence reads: CASSDEAGNQPQHF. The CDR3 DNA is TGTGCCAGCAGTGACGAGGCCGGCAATCAGCCCCAGCATTTT.

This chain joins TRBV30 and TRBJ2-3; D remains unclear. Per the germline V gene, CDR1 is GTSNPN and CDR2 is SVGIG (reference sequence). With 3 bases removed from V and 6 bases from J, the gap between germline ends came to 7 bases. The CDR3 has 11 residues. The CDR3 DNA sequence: TGTGCCTGGAGCCCCGGGGATACGCAGTATTTT. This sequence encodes CAWSPGDTQYF.

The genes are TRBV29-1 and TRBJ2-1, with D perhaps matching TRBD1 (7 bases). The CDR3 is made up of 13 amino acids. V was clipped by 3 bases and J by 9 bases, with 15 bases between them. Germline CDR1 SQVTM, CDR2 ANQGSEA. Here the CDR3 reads CSVDGGGRGEQFF. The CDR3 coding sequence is TGCAGCGTTGACGGAGGGGGCCGTGGTGAGCAGTTCTTC.

The CDR3 DNA sequence: TGTGCCAGCAGCCGCCTAGCGTACTCCTACAATGAGCAGTTCTTC. It translates to CASSRLAYSYNEQFF. The gene calls are TRBV9 and TRBJ2-1; D perhaps matches TRBD2 (6 bases). There are 15 residues in the CDR3. Germline values: CDR1 SGDLS, CDR2 YYNGEE. V was cut by 4 bases and J by 0 bases, with 11 bases left in between.

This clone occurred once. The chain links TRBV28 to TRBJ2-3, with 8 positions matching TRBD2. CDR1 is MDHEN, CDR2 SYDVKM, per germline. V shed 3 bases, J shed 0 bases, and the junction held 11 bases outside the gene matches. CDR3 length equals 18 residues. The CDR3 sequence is CASSFWTSKATSTDTQYF. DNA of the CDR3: TGTGCCAGCAGTTTCTGGACTAGCAAAGCGACTAGCACAGATACGCAGTATTTT.

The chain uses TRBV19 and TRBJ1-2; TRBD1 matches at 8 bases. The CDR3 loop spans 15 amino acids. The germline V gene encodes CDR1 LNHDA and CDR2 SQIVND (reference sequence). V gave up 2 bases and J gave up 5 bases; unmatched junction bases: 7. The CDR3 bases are TGTGCCAGTAGTATAAGGGTGACAGGGGATTATGGCTACACCTTC. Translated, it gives CASSIRVTGDYGYTF.

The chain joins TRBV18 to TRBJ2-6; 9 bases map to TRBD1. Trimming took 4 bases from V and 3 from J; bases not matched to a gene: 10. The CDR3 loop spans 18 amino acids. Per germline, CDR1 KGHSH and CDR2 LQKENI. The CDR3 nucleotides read TGTGCCAGCTCACGCGACAGGGGGAATGAGCGTGGGGCCAACGTCCTGACTTTC. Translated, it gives CASSRDRGNERGANVLTF.

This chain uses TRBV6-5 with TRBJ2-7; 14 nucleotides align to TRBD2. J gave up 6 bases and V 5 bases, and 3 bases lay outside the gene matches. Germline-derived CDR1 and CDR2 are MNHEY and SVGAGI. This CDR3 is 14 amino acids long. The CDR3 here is CASSRLAGGGEQYF. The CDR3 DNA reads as TGTGCCAGCAGTCGACTAGCGGGAGGGGGCGAGCAGTACTTC.

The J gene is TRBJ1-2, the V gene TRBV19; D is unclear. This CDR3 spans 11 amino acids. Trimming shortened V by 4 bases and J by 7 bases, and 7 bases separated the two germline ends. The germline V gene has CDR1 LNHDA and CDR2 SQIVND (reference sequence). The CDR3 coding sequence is TGTGCCAGTAGTACCTATTCTGGCTACACCTTC. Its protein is CASSTYSGYTF.

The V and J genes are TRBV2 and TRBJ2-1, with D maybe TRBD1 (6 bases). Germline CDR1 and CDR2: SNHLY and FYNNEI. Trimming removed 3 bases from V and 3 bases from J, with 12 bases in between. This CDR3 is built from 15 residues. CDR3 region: CASSDGQGIYNEQFF. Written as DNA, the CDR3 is TGTGCCAGCAGTGATGGCCAGGGGATCTACAATGAGCAGTTCTTC.

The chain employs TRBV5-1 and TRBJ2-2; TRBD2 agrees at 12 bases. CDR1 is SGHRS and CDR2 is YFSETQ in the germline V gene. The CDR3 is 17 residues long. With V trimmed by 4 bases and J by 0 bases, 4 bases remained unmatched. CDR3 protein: CASSLAGGGSNTGELFF. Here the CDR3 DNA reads TGCGCCAGCAGCCTAGCGGGAGGGGGCTCGAACACCGGGGAGCTGTTTTTT.

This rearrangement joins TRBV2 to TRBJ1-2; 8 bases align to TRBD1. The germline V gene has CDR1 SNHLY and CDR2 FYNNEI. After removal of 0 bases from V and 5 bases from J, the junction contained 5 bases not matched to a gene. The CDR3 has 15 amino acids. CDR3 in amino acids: CASSEAGQDWYGYTF. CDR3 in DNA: TGTGCCAGCAGTGAAGCGGGACAGGATTGGTATGGCTACACCTTC.